The source of this TCR beta chain is a study of T cell responses to AZD1222 COVID-19 vaccine. Assay: immunoSEQ multiplex PCR; the TCRdb copy retains only in-frame clones and omits some. The table records roughly 150,000 clones, approximately 91% of them present only once. Study-wide results and limits: Nearly half of spike-specific TCRs reportedly go after variant regions that carry no mutations.

This clone was detected once. Its antigen is unknown. This sequence was found in an adult who received the AZD1222 COVID-19 vaccine. This material consisted of peripheral blood, taken 28 days after the second AZD1222 dose.

The CDR3 sequence is CASQPELAGEETQYF. CDR3 in DNA: TGTGCCAGCCAGCCCGAACTAGCGGGGGAAGAGACCCAGTACTTC. This chain uses TRBV6-5 with TRBJ2-5, with 11 bases identical to TRBD2. V shed 8 bases and J 3 bases; nucleotides not matched to a gene: 8. Germline CDR1 is MNHEY and CDR2 is SVGAGI. This CDR3 comprises 15 residues.